Listed here are 21 T cell receptor beta chains from one sample, sequenced in a study of T cell responses to AZD1222 COVID-19 vaccine. Libraries were prepared by immunoSEQ multiplex PCR; TCRdb keeps only in-frame clonotypes and omits some of them. The table has roughly 130,000 clones, just over 85% seen once. The material was peripheral blood, obtained on day 0 of MenACWY control vaccination. The receptors were gathered from an adult in good health.

The CDR3 DNA follows: TGTGCCAGCAGGACCAGGGTGGCCTACAATGAGCAGTTCTTC. Protein: CASRTRVAYNEQFF. The rearrangement joins TRBV28 to TRBJ2-1, with a possible D match to TRBD1 (5 bases). This CDR3 contains 14 residues. V lost 6 bases to trimming and J lost 2 bases, with 11 bases between them. Germline V gives CDR1 MDHEN, CDR2 SYDVKM.

The chain joins TRBV9 to TRBJ1-3, with 7 bases matching TRBD1. CDR1 SGDLS and CDR2 YYNGEE come from the germline V gene. The V and J ends lost 4 bases and 3 bases, in that order; junction bases with no gene match: 4. CDR3 size: 14 residues. The CDR3 nucleotides are TGTGCCAGCAGCCCAGACAGGGTTGGAAACACCATATATTTT. Amino acid sequence: CASSPDRVGNTIYF.

This chain joins TRBV7-9 and TRBJ1-2; 8 bases line up with TRBD1. The V segment lost 7 bases and the J segment 5 bases; nucleotides outside the gene matches: 12. The CDR3 sequence is 15 residues long. The germline V gene has CDR1 SEHNR and CDR2 FQNEAQ (reference sequence). DNA of the CDR3: TGTGCCAGCACCACCCGAGCAGGGGGCTTTTATGGCTACACCTTC. Translated, it gives CASTTRAGGFYGYTF.

The V gene is TRBV4-1, the J gene TRBJ2-1, with no clear D. Trimming removed 10 bases from V and 1 base from J, with 26 bases in between. Germline V lookup: CDR1 MGHRA, CDR2 YSYEKL. CDR3 size: 18 residues. The CDR3 region has the DNA TGCGCCACCACCCCGGGCAGTGGCCTAATAGGATCCTACAATGAGCAGTTCTTC. Amino acids: CATTPGSGLIGSYNEQFF.

This chain uses TRBV7-2 with TRBJ1-3; no definite D call. V lost 2 bases and J lost 4, with 9 bases in between. The CDR3 totals 14 residues. Looked up from germline, CDR1 is SGHTA and CDR2 is FQGNSA. The CDR3 DNA reads TGTGCCAGCAGCTTAAAAGGCGTGGGAAACACCATATATTTT. Encoded protein: CASSLKGVGNTIYF.

The gene calls are TRBV2 and TRBJ2-1; D is unresolved. Germline values: CDR1 SNHLY, CDR2 FYNNEI. The CDR3 contains 13 residues. Trimming took off 3 bases at V and 6 bases at J, with 9 bases between the two ends. Written as DNA, the CDR3 is TGTGCCAGCAGTGAGGTTGGACCCAATGAGCAGTTCTTC. It encodes CASSEVGPNEQFF. The full variable domain, rest sourced from reference TRBV2 and TRBJ2-1, is EPEVTQTPSHQVTQMGQEVILRCVPISNHLYFYWYRQILGQKVEFLVSFYNNEISEKSEIFDDQFSVERPDGSNFTLKIRSTKLEDSAMYFCASSEVGPNEQFFGPGTRLTVL.

The rearrangement uses TRBV27 and TRBJ1-4; 9 nucleotides line up with TRBD1. Germline V gives CDR1 MNHEY, CDR2 SMNVEV (reference sequence). The V segment lost 7 bases and the J segment 7 bases; nucleotides outside the gene matches: 10. There are 15 residues in the CDR3. CDR3 in amino acids: CASTPHRGQSEKLFF. The CDR3, as DNA: TGTGCCAGCACTCCCCACAGGGGGCAAAGTGAAAAACTGTTTTTT. Using reference TRBV27 and TRBJ1-4 for the parts outside the CDR3, the full variable domain is EAQVTQNPRYLITVTGKKLTVTCSQNMNHEYMSWYRQDPGLGLRQIYYSMNVEVTDKGDVPEGYKVSRKEKRNFPLILESPSPNQTSLYFCASTPHRGQSEKLFFGSGTQLSVL.

The chain carries TRBV6-5 and TRBJ2-3; D gene ambiguous. CDR3 length: 13 residues. CDR1 is MNHEY and CDR2 is SVGAGI in the germline V gene. V was shortened by 6 bases and J by 4 bases, with 11 bases between the two germline ends. The CDR3 loop is CASSRTESDTQYF. CDR3 sequence (DNA): TGTGCCAGCAGCCGCACTGAATCAGATACGCAGTATTTT.

The chain combines TRBV28 with TRBJ1-4; D is undetermined. The CDR3 length is 15 residues. Germline CDR1 and CDR2: MDHEN and SYDVKM. Trimming shortened V by 5 bases and J by 4 bases, and 14 bases separated the two germline ends. The CDR3 DNA reads as TGTGCCAGCAGTCCCCAAGGTAGTTATAATGAAAAACTGTTTTTT. This codes for CASSPQGSYNEKLFF.

The V and J genes are TRBV3-1 (or the pseudogene TRBV3-2) and TRBJ2-4; TRBD2 matches at 7 bases. In germline, CDR1 is LGHDT, CDR2 YNNKEL (reference sequence). J gave up 3 bases and V 2 bases, and 10 bases lay outside the gene matches. The CDR3 is 17 residues long. CDR3 coding DNA: TGTGCCAGCAGCCAATGGGAGGGAATGTTGGGCAAAAACATTCAGTACTTC. Encoded protein: CASSQWEGMLGKNIQYF.

The V gene is TRBV27, the J gene TRBJ2-6, with D perhaps assigned TRBD1 or TRBD2 (5 bases each). V lost 8 bases, J lost 4 bases, and 12 bases lay in between. CDR1 is MNHEY and CDR2 is SMNVEV in the germline V gene (reference sequence). The CDR3 loop spans 14 amino acids. This chain's CDR3 is CASSWGSGANVLTF. CDR3 DNA sequence: TGTGCCAGCTCTTGGGGGTCAGGGGCCAACGTCCTGACTTTC.

J is TRBJ2-1 and V is TRBV2; no firm D call. The germline CDR1 and CDR2 sequences are SNHLY and FYNNEI. CDR3 size: 12 residues. V lost 11 bases and J lost 1, with 9 bases in between. The CDR3 reads CAAAVSYNEQFF. CDR3 sequence (DNA): TGTGCCGCGGCAGTTTCCTACAATGAGCAGTTCTTC.

The V gene is TRBV28, the J gene TRBJ1-2; a weak D match, TRBD1 (5 bases). The CDR3 runs to 12 residues. The germline gives CDR1 MDHEN, CDR2 SYDVKM. V dropped 6 bases and J dropped 8 bases, with 13 bases sitting between them. CDR3 loop: CASRVKGSGYTF. The CDR3 DNA sequence: TGTGCCAGCAGAGTCAAGGGGAGCGGCTACACCTTC.

In its sample, this clone was seen once. The chain combines TRBV7-9 with TRBJ1-1; possibly TRBD1 for D (5 bases). With 5 bases removed from V and 1 base from J, the gap between germline ends came to 14 bases. The V gene's germline CDR1 is SEHNR and CDR2 FQNEAQ (reference sequence). The CDR3 is made up of 15 amino acids. This chain's CDR3 is CASSPMGGPNTEAFF. The CDR3 DNA follows: TGTGCCAGCAGCCCAATGGGGGGTCCGAACACTGAAGCTTTCTTT.

The chain uses TRBV10-1 and TRBJ1-5; D call uncertain. The CDR3 spans 18 residues. V lost 2 bases and J 6 bases, leaving 23 bases between the germline ends. The germline CDR1 and CDR2 sequences are WNHNN and SYGVQD (reference sequence). CDR3 sequence (DNA): TGCGCCAGCAGTGAGATGATAGGAGACACCAGCACGGGTCAGCCCCAGCATTTT. It encodes CASSEMIGDTSTGQPQHF.

This clone appeared once. The chain carries TRBV28 and TRBJ1-3; D perhaps matches TRBD1 (6 bases). The CDR3 runs to 15 residues. Between the trimmed V and J ends, which lost 6 bases and 0 bases, there was a span of 12 bases. Germline lookup yields CDR1 MDHEN and CDR2 SYDVKM. CDR3 in DNA: TGTGCCAGCAGCCAAGACAGGAGCTCTGGAAACACCATATATTTT. As protein: CASSQDRSSGNTIYF.

This chain joins TRBV18 and TRBJ1-5, with 9 bases matching TRBD1. V gave up 5 bases and J gave up 4 bases; unmatched junction bases: 6. CDR1 and CDR2 from the germline V gene are KGHSH and LQKENI. The length of the CDR3 is 15 residues. CDR3 DNA: TGTGCCAGCTCAGCCGGGACAGGGATAAATCAGCCCCAGCATTTT. Amino acids: CASSAGTGINQPQHF.

V and J are TRBV28 and TRBJ2-7; TRBD1 is a possible D gene (5 bases). Trimming shortened V by 2 bases and J by 0 bases, and 11 bases separated the two germline ends. The CDR3 covers 15 residues. In germline, CDR1 is MDHEN, CDR2 SYDVKM. Here the CDR3 reads CASSLGAAYSYEQYF. The CDR3 DNA sequence: TGTGCCAGCAGTTTAGGGGCAGCTTACTCCTACGAGCAGTACTTC.

The chain carries TRBV21-1 and TRBJ1-4. TRBV21-1 is deemed a pseudogene. The CDR3 covers 15 residues. The CDR3 DNA sequence: TGTGCCAGCAGCTCCCGAGCGGGGCTAAATGAAAAACTGTTTTTT. The encoded protein is CASSSRAGLNEKLFF.

This rearrangement joins TRBV29-1 to TRBJ1-3, with TRBD1 matching over 8 bases. V lost 4 bases and J lost 7; bases outside the gene matches: 9. Germline V gene lookup returns CDR1 SQVTM and CDR2 ANQGSEA. The CDR3 consists of 14 residues. The CDR3 nucleotides read TGCAGCGTTGTAGGCCAGGGGGCCACGAACACCATATATTTT. It yields the protein CSVVGQGATNTIYF.

The gene calls are TRBV6-6 and TRBJ1-3, with D unclear. V dropped 5 bases and J dropped 0 bases, with 11 bases sitting between them. CDR1 is MNHNY and CDR2 is SVGAGI in the germline V gene (reference sequence). There are 15 residues in the CDR3. CDR3 in amino acids: CASSGGRFSGNTIYF. As DNA, the CDR3 is TGTGCCAGCAGTGGAGGACGGTTCTCTGGAAACACCATATATTTT.